This T cell receptor beta chain appears in the sequencing data of a study of PD-1 blockade in classical Hodgkin lymphoma. With no exception, relapse followed autologous stem cell transplantation in all patients, and brentuximab vedotin exposure varied. Libraries were prepared by immunoSEQ multiplex PCR; TCRdb keeps only in-frame clonotypes and omits some of them. The sample includes about 22,000 clones, less than 85% of them seen just once. The CDR3 sequence is 17 residues long. The V end was cut by 2 bases, the J end by 6 bases, with 23 bases between. CDR1 and CDR2 from the germline V gene are SGHDN and FVKESK. For this clone: Its matching antigen is unknown.

Study-level points and caveats: Lower baseline TCR diversity marked trial partial responders and progressors.

The chain combines TRBV14 with TRBJ2-7; weak D call: TRBD2 (5 bases). The TCR was taken from a human donor with classical Hodgkin lymphoma. The sample consisted of peripheral blood mononuclear cells (PBMCs), taken before the second cycle of nivolumab. The CDR3: CASSQQQPGLGSGEQYF. CDR3 sequence (DNA): TGTGCCAGCAGCCAACAGCAACCGGGTCTAGGGAGTGGCGAGCAGTACTTC.